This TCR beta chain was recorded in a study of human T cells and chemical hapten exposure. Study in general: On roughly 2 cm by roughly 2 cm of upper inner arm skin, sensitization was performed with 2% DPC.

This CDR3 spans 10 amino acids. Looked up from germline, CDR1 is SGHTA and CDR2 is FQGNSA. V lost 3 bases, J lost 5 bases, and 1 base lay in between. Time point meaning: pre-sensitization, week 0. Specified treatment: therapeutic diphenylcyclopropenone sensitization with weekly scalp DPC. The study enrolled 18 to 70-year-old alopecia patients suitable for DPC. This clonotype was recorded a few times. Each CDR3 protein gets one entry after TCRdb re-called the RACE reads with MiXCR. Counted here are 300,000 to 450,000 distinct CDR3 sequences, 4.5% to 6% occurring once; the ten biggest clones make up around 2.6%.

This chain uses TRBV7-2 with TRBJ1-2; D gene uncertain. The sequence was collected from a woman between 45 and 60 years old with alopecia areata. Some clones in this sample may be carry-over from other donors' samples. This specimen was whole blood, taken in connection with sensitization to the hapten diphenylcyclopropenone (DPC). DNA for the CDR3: TGTGCCAGCAGCTTTTATGGCTACACCTTC. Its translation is CASSFYGYTF.